The 16 T cell receptor beta chains below all came from one sample that was sequenced in a study of blood T cell repertoires in COVID-19. Sequenced by immunoSEQ multiplex PCR; TCRdb stores in-frame clones only, minus some. The data hold some 260,000 clones, with around 89% observed a single time. The sequencing sample was made of PBMCs or T cells enriched from blood (not recorded which). The receptors stem from a man between 40 and 49 years old who had recovered from COVID-19.

J is TRBJ1-2 and V is TRBV2; TRBD1 matches 9 bases. Germline trimming cut 7 bases from V and 2 bases from J; bases unmatched to any gene: 5. Germline CDR1 reads SNHLY; CDR2 reads FYNNEI. The CDR3 runs 14 residues. The CDR3 region has the DNA TGTGCCAGCACCCCCGGGACAGGGAACTATGGCTACACCTTC. Protein sequence: CASTPGTGNYGYTF.

This chain joins TRBV5-4 and TRBJ2-4; the match to TRBD1 covers 11 bases. V lost 4 bases and J lost 5; bases outside the gene matches: 2. The CDR3 consists of 14 residues. Germline lookup yields CDR1 SGHNT and CDR2 YYREEE (reference sequence). The CDR3 coding sequence is TGTGCCAGCAGCGCGGGACAGGGGGAAAACATTCAGTACTTC. Protein: CASSAGQGENIQYF. The whole variable domain, remainder taken from reference TRBV5-4 and TRBJ2-4, is ETGVTQSPTHLIKTRGQQVTLRCSSQSGHNTVSWYQQALGQGPQFIFQYYREEENGRGNFPPRFSGLQFPNYSSELNVNALELDDSALYLCASSAGQGENIQYFGAGTRLSVL.

V usage is TRBV4-1 and J usage is TRBJ1-6, with unresolved D. Germline CDR1 is MGHRA and CDR2 is YSYEKL. The CDR3 consists of 21 residues. V lost 4 bases to trimming and J lost 6 bases, with 31 bases between them. In DNA, the CDR3 is TGCGCCAGCAGCCGCTTCCTTCCAGCGGCAAGGCCTTTACGTGGTAATTCACCCCTCCACTTT. As protein: CASSRFLPAARPLRGNSPLHF.

The chain has TRBV5-1 and TRBJ1-3, with D possibly matching TRBD1 (5 bases). Germline V gene data show CDR1 as SGHRS and CDR2 as YFSETQ. Trimming shortened V by 5 bases and J by 2 bases, and 17 bases separated the two germline ends. The CDR3 covers 16 residues. CDR3 DNA sequence: TGCGCCAGCAGTCGGGCCAGGGAAGGGACTGGAAACACCATATATTTT. Residues: CASSRAREGTGNTIYF.

The V and J genes are TRBV18 and TRBJ2-7; 7 bases are a match to TRBD1. Trimming removed 4 bases from V and 3 bases from J; junction bases left unmatched: 6. Germline CDR1 is KGHSH and CDR2 is LQKENI. The CDR3 runs 14 residues. Here the CDR3 DNA reads TGTGCCAGCTCACGTCGGGACAGCATCTACGAGCAGTACTTC. This sequence encodes CASSRRDSIYEQYF. The full variable domain, completed using reference TRBV18 and TRBJ2-7, is NAGVMQNPRHLVRRRGQEARLRCSPMKGHSHVYWYRQLPEEGLKFMVYLQKENIIDESGMPKERFSAEFPKEGPSILRIQQVVRGDSAAYFCASSRRDSIYEQYFGPGTRLTVT.

The chain uses TRBV4-1 and TRBJ1-5; tentatively, D is TRBD1 (5 bases). V shed 0 bases and J shed 0 bases, with 12 bases lying between them. CDR3 length equals 17 residues. Per the germline V gene, CDR1 is MGHRA and CDR2 is YSYEKL. DNA of the CDR3: TGCGCCAGCAGCCAAGATGCCACAGGCTATAGCAATCAGCCCCAGCATTTT. Translated: CASSQDATGYSNQPQHF.

The V and J genes are TRBV9 and TRBJ2-7; D is perhaps TRBD2 (6 bases). V was pared by 0 bases and J by 3 bases, with 19 bases between. Looked up from germline, CDR1 is SGDLS and CDR2 is YYNGEE. This CDR3 is built from 17 residues. This chain's CDR3 is CASSVDLYTREVYEQYF. CDR3 coding DNA: TGTGCCAGCAGCGTAGATCTTTACACTAGGGAGGTCTACGAGCAGTACTTC.

In this sample, this clone turned up a few times. This chain uses TRBV28 with TRBJ2-7, with 8 bases lining up with TRBD2. The CDR3 loop spans 16 amino acids. Germline V gene data show CDR1 as MDHEN and CDR2 as SYDVKM. J lost 4 bases, V lost 3 bases, and 11 bases had no gene match. This chain's CDR3 is CASSFRDEREWYEQYF. The CDR3 DNA reads TGTGCCAGCAGTTTTCGAGATGAGCGGGAGTGGTACGAGCAGTACTTC.

The chain employs TRBV2 and TRBJ2-7; the D gene is possibly TRBD2 (6 bases). The germline gives CDR1 SNHLY, CDR2 FYNNEI. The CDR3 runs to 14 residues. Trimming took off 5 bases at V and 4 bases at J, with 15 bases between the two ends. For the CDR3, the DNA is TGTGCCAGCAGTTCGGGACTGTACTCATACGAGCAGTACTTC. It yields the protein CASSSGLYSYEQYF.

This chain connects TRBV28 to TRBJ1-2, with unresolved D. V was cut by 2 bases and J by 6 bases, with 13 bases left in between. There are 14 residues in the CDR3. Germline CDR1 and CDR2: MDHEN and SYDVKM. For the CDR3, the DNA is TGTGCCAGCAGTTTAGTTTGGCAGAAGAATGGCTACACCTTC. It codes for CASSLVWQKNGYTF.

The chain carries TRBV4-1 and TRBJ1-2; 7 bases are a match to TRBD1. Germline assignment: CDR1 MGHRA and CDR2 YSYEKL. This CDR3 has 16 amino acids. Losses at the gene ends were 5 bases for V and 2 bases for J; bases not matched to a gene: 11. The CDR3 nucleotides read TGCGCCAGCAGCAGAAGTGACTCACAGGGGAACTATGGCTACACCTTC. The encoded protein is CASSRSDSQGNYGYTF.

Only one count was recorded for this clone. V and J are TRBV9 and TRBJ2-5; D may be TRBD2 (6 bases). Germline values: CDR1 SGDLS, CDR2 YYNGEE. With 8 bases removed from V and 3 bases from J, the gap between germline ends came to 17 bases. This CDR3 is 14 amino acids long. The CDR3 bases are TGTGCCAGTGCCGGGGGATTTTCAGAAGAGACCCAGTACTTC. Its translation is CASAGGFSEETQYF.

This chain links TRBV5-6 with TRBJ2-5, with D possibly TRBD1 on 6 matching bases. Germline V gene sequence: CDR1 SGHDT, CDR2 YYEEEE. V gave up 1 base and J gave up 3 bases, with 10 bases separating them. This CDR3 is 14 amino acids long. The CDR3 loop is CASSLFGTKETQYF. In DNA, the CDR3 is TGTGCCAGCAGCTTGTTTGGGACAAAAGAGACCCAGTACTTC.

This chain links TRBV4-2 with TRBJ1-1; perhaps TRBD1 as D (5 bases). The CDR3 contains 16 residues. Trimming took 0 bases from V and 7 from J, leaving 18 bases between them. Looked up from germline, CDR1 is LGHNA and CDR2 is YNFKEQ. The CDR3 DNA reads as TGTGCCAGCAGCCAAGATTGGGGGGGGAAGGGAATTGAAGCTTTCTTT. Its translation: CASSQDWGGKGIEAFF.

The V call is TRBV11-2, the J call TRBJ2-1, with D unclear. Looked up from germline, CDR1 is SGHAT and CDR2 is FQNNGV. V was pared by 1 base and J by 1 base, with 14 bases between. This CDR3 region has 17 residues. The CDR3: CASSLGITGGSYNEQFF. The CDR3, as DNA: TGTGCCAGCAGCTTAGGGATCACTGGCGGTTCCTACAATGAGCAGTTCTTC. Based on the CDR3 plus reference TRBV11-2 and TRBJ2-1, the full variable domain is EAGVAQSPRYKIIEKRQSVAFWCNPISGHATLYWYQQILGQGPKLLIQFQNNGVVDDSQLPKDRFSAERLKGVDSTLKIQPAKLEDSAVYLCASSLGITGGSYNEQFFGPGTRLTVL.

The rearrangement links TRBV6-2 or TRBV6-3 to TRBJ2-7, with TRBD2 identical over 10 bases. Germline V CDR1 and CDR2: MNHEY, SVGEGT. CDR3 length: 17 residues. After removal of 6 bases from V and 1 base from J, the junction contained 12 bases not matched to a gene. The CDR3 here is CASSSSGRADSSYEQYF. DNA for the CDR3: TGTGCCAGCAGCTCGAGCGGGAGGGCCGATTCTTCCTACGAGCAGTACTTC.